The rows below give T cell receptor beta chains drawn from one sample of a study of T cell clones after liver transplantation. Assay: immunoSEQ multiplex PCR; the TCRdb copy retains only in-frame clones and omits some. The sample has roughly 60,000 clones; approximately 70% are singletons. Here the sequenced sample was CD4+ T cells from blood, taken at the approximately 15-month timepoint. The receptors here all came from a human patient who received a liver transplant. Some T cells may originate from the graft donor. Both conserved end residues are part of each CDR3. D genes are given only for firm matches. Clone size is given for some rows only: seen once, a few or many times, or a class if the clone is expanded.

j_call d_call v_call clone_size cdr3_aa cdr3_nt
TRBJ1-2 - TRBV18 - CASSPSASTYGYTF TGTGCCAGCTCACCATCCGCCAGTACCTATGGCTACACCTTC
TRBJ2-7 - TRBV2 - CASSENGGASYEQYF TGTGCCAGCAGTGAAAACGGGGGAGCCTCCTACGAGCAGTACTTC
TRBJ1-1 - TRBV5-1 - CASSLEGQNTEAFF TGCGCCAGCAGCTTGGAAGGCCAGAACACTGAAGCTTTCTTT
TRBJ1-1 - TRBV4-2 - CASSQGGWSTEAFF TGTGCCAGCAGCCAAGGGGGGTGGAGTACTGAAGCTTTCTTT
TRBJ2-3 TRBD2 TRBV13 - CASSRLSLAGTDTQYF TGTGCCAGCAGCCGCTTATCACTAGCGGGGACAGATACGCAGTATTTT
TRBJ1-5 - TRBV5-6 - CASSMQGNQPQHF TGTGCCAGCAGCATGCAGGGAAATCAGCCCCAGCATTTT
TRBJ1-2 TRBD1 TRBV23-1 - CASSQSIRGTGDYGYTF TGCGCCAGCAGTCAATCGATTAGAGGGACAGGGGACTATGGCTACACCTTC
TRBJ2-5 - TRBV11-2 once CTSSGQLEETQYF TGTACCAGCAGCGGGCAGCTTGAGGAGACCCAGTACTTC
TRBJ1-2 TRBD1 TRBV9 - CASSVDGTGGYGYTF TGTGCCAGCAGCGTAGACGGCACAGGGGGGTACGGCTACACCTTC
TRBJ2-2 - TRBV5-1 - CASSLAGGGGTGELFF TGCGCCAGCAGCTTGGCTGGGGGAGGAGGCACCGGGGAGCTGTTTTTT
TRBJ2-5 TRBD2 TRBV7-9 - CASSPGTSGQETQYF TGTGCCAGCAGCCCCGGGACTAGCGGTCAAGAGACCCAGTACTTC
TRBJ2-7 - TRBV2 - CASSVDSENEQYF TGTGCCAGCAGCGTGGACAGTGAAAACGAGCAGTACTTC
TRBJ1-1 TRBD1 TRBV30 few CAWSVPHQGAMQAFF TGTGCCTGGAGTGTACCCCACCAGGGGGCTATGCAAGCTTTCTTT
TRBJ1-3 - TRBV18 many CASSPRETYRGPGNTIYF TGTGCCAGCTCACCACGGGAGACTTACAGAGGGCCTGGAAACACCATATATTTT
TRBJ2-7 - TRBV6-5 once CASRYDTSPTYEQYF TGTGCCAGCAGATATGACACCAGCCCCACCTACGAGCAGTACTTC
TRBJ1-2 TRBD1 TRBV6-4 - CASSDWTGGGGGYTF TGTGCCAGCAGTGATTGGACAGGGGGTGGCGGAGGCTACACCTTC
TRBJ2-7 - TRBV5-1 few CASSSAPGTSSYEQYF TGCGCCAGCAGCTCGGCTCCCGGGACGTCCTCCTACGAGCAGTACTTC
TRBJ2-7 TRBD2 TRBV5-4 - CASSLAGGGYEQYF TGTGCCAGCAGCTTGGCCGGGGGGGGTTACGAGCAGTACTTC
TRBJ2-3 - TRBV9 - CASSHTTDTQYF TGTGCCAGCAGCCATACCACAGATACGCAGTATTTT
TRBJ1-5 - TRBV21-1 few CASSTPNQPQHF TGTGCCAGCAGCACCCCCAATCAGCCCCAGCATTTT
TRBJ2-5 - TRBV7-8 - CASSLGQETQYF TGTGCCAGCAGCTTAGGCCAAGAGACCCAGTACTTC
TRBJ1-3 - TRBV19 - CASFGWDRNTIYF TGTGCCAGTTTCGGATGGGACCGAAACACCATATATTTT
TRBJ1-1 TRBD1 TRBV28 - CASSRQGGGPEAFF TGTGCCAGCAGTAGACAGGGTGGGGGGCCTGAAGCTTTCTTT
TRBJ2-1 TRBD1 TRBV10-3 once CAISTGTEGNEQFF TGTGCCATCAGTACCGGGACAGAGGGCAATGAGCAGTTCTTC
TRBJ1-5 - TRBV27 - CASSLAENQPQHF TGTGCCAGCAGTTTAGCGGAAAATCAGCCCCAGCATTTT
TRBJ2-2 - TRBV6-5 - CASARELFF TGTGCCAGCGCAAGGGAGCTGTTTTTT
TRBJ1-2 - TRBV28 - CASSLVEDFWTNYGYTF TGTGCCAGCAGTTTGGTGGAGGACTTTTGGACGAACTATGGCTACACCTTC
TRBJ1-1 - TRBV7-2 once CASSFVQGGEAFF TGTGCCAGCAGCTTTGTCCAGGGAGGTGAAGCTTTCTTT
TRBJ1-6 - TRBV5-8 - CASSLERGSSYNSPLHF TGTGCCAGCAGCTTGGAACGGGGAAGCTCCTATAATTCACCCCTCCACTTT
TRBJ1-6 - TRBV27 - CASSFAGPSPLHF TGTGCCAGCAGTTTCGCAGGGCCTTCACCCCTCCACTTT
TRBJ2-1 - TRBV10-2 - CASSEETGLHEQFF TGCGCCAGCAGTGAGGAGACAGGTCTCCATGAGCAGTTCTTC
TRBJ1-1 TRBD1 TRBV18 - CASSRSLQGAGTEAFF TGTGCCAGCTCACGATCCCTACAGGGGGCCGGGACTGAAGCTTTCTTT
TRBJ1-5 - TRBV7-9 - CAPVRPKWTKVNQPQHF TGTGCCCCCGTCCGACCGAAGTGGACAAAAGTTAATCAGCCCCAGCATTTT
TRBJ2-7 - TRBV7-9 - CASSLSVPKPYEQYF TGTGCCAGCAGCTTATCTGTTCCTAAACCCTACGAGCAGTACTTC
TRBJ1-6 - TRBV21-1 - CASSNPGTGVDSPLHF TGTGCCAGCAGCAATCCTGGGACAGGGGTAGATTCACCCCTCCACTTT
TRBJ2-1 - TRBV29-1 - CSVEDLGVYNEQFF TGCAGCGTTGAAGACCTAGGAGTCTACAATGAGCAGTTCTTC
TRBJ2-5 - TRBV7-7 few CASSLEEAETQYF TGTGCCAGCAGCTTAGAAGAAGCTGAGACCCAGTACTTC
TRBJ2-3 - TRBV2 - CASSEQGDTQYF TGTGCCAGCAGTGAACAGGGGGATACGCAGTATTTT
TRBJ2-6 - TRBV5-6 - CASSQGSGVLSGANVLTF TGTGCCAGCTCCCAGGGCTCGGGGGTCCTCTCTGGGGCCAACGTCCTGACTTTC
TRBJ1-5 - TRBV19 - CASRRRQPQHF TGTGCCAGTAGGAGGCGTCAGCCCCAGCATTTT
TRBJ2-6 - TRBV5-6 - CASSGISSGANVLTF TGTGCCAGCAGCGGGATTAGCTCTGGGGCCAACGTCCTGACTTTC
TRBJ2-1 TRBD1 TRBV28 few CASSSAGTGYNEQFF TGTGCCAGCAGTTCCGCCGGGACAGGGTATAATGAGCAGTTCTTC
TRBJ2-2 TRBD1 TRBV23-1 - CASSQSLQGARYWAGGELFF TGCGCCAGCAGTCAATCACTTCAGGGGGCGCGTTACTGGGCAGGCGGGGAGCTGTTTTTT
TRBJ2-3 - TRBV7-9 - CASSLGVATDTQYF TGTGCCAGCAGCTTAGGAGTCGCCACAGATACGCAGTATTTT
TRBJ2-2 TRBD1 TRBV6-6 few CASRDREQSGELFF TGTGCCAGCAGGGACAGGGAACAGTCCGGGGAGCTGTTTTTT
TRBJ2-2 - TRBV30 - CAWSFASANTGELFF TGTGCCTGGAGCTTTGCCAGCGCGAACACCGGGGAGCTGTTTTTT
TRBJ2-7 TRBD1 TRBV28 few CASGRPGQGEDEQYF TGTGCCAGCGGGAGACCGGGACAGGGGGAAGACGAGCAGTACTTC
TRBJ1-1 - TRBV2 many CASSELGEMAGTEAFF TGTGCCAGCAGTGAATTGGGGGAGATGGCAGGCACTGAAGCTTTCTTT
TRBJ1-2 - TRBV7-2 - CASSSYLREEGYTF TGTGCCAGCAGCTCCTACCTCAGGGAAGAGGGCTACACCTTC
TRBJ2-5 - TRBV30 once CAWSVKFASEETQYF TGTGCCTGGAGTGTAAAGTTCGCGTCGGAAGAGACCCAGTACTTC
TRBJ2-1 - TRBV11-3 - CASSLEQGGNYNEQFF TGTGCCAGCAGCTTAGAACAGGGTGGGAACTACAATGAGCAGTTCTTC
TRBJ1-4 - TRBV5-1 - CASSLVGRTNEKLFF TGCGCCAGCAGCTTGGTCGGCAGAACTAATGAAAAACTGTTTTTT
TRBJ2-1 TRBD2 TRBV7-2 - CASSTGTSVYNEQFF TGTGCCAGCAGCACCGGGACTAGCGTTTACAATGAGCAGTTCTTC
TRBJ2-1 TRBD2 TRBV30 - CAWELAGYNEQFF TGTGCCTGGGAACTAGCGGGTTACAATGAGCAGTTCTTC
TRBJ2-1 - TRBV5-1 few CASSYQGPSVDEQFF TGCGCCAGCAGCTATCAGGGACCGTCGGTCGATGAGCAGTTCTTC
TRBJ1-5 TRBD1 TRBV30 - CAWSVPGTGVNQPQHF TGTGCCTGGAGTGTACCAGGGACAGGAGTAAATCAGCCCCAGCATTTT
TRBJ2-1 TRBD2 TRBV10-2 - CASSELAGGMTVDEQFF TGCGCCAGCAGTGAGCTAGCGGGAGGGATGACGGTGGATGAGCAGTTCTTC
TRBJ1-1 - TRBV6-5 - CASSRGSEAFF TGTGCCAGCAGTCGGGGGTCTGAAGCTTTCTTT
TRBJ1-5 TRBD1 TRBV19 - CASSPPGTEINQPQHF TGTGCCAGCAGTCCCCCCGGGACAGAGATCAATCAGCCCCAGCATTTT
TRBJ2-7 - TRBV19 few CASSSGALGEQYF TGTGCCAGTAGTTCCGGGGCGCTAGGAGAGCAGTACTTC